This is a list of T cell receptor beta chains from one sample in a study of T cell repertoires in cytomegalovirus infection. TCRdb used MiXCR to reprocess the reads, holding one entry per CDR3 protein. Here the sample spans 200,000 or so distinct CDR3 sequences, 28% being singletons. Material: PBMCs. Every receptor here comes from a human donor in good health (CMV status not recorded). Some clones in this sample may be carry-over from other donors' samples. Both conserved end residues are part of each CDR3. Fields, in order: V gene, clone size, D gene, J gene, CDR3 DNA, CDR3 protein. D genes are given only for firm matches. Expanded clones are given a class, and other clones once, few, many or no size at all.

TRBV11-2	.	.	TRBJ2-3	TGTGCCAGCAGCTTAGACGCAGGGGTGGGGGCAGATACGCAGTATTTT	CASSLDAGVGADTQYF
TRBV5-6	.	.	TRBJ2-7	TGTGCCAGCAGCGCCTTGACTGGGGAGCAGTACTTC	CASSALTGEQYF
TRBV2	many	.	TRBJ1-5	TGTGCCAGCAGTGAAAGGGCGGGTCAGCCCCAGCATTTT	CASSERAGQPQHF
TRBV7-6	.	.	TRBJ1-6	TGTGCCAGCAGCTTGGGTACGATGGGTTCACCCCTCCACTTT	CASSLGTMGSPLHF
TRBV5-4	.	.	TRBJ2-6	TGTGCCAGCAGCTTGATGAGGGTCTCTGGGGCCAACGTCCTGACTTTC	CASSLMRVSGANVLTF
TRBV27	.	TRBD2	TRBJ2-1	TGTGCCAGCAGTCCCCTCGGGCAGGGACTAAGCTCCTACAATGAGCAGTTCTTC	CASSPLGQGLSSYNEQFF
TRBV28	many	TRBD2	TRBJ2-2	TGTGCCAGCAGTTACTCGGGGAGCGGGGGGGCCTCGGGGGAGCTGTTTTTT	CASSYSGSGGASGELFF
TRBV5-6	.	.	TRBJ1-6	TGTGCCAGCAGCTTGGACGCTTCAGCCCTCCACTTT	CASSLDASALHF
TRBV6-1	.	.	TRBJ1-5	TGTGCCAGCAGCCGGGGGGGATGGAGCACCAATCAGCCCCAGCATTTT	CASSRGGWSTNQPQHF
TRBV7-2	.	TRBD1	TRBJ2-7	TGTGCCAGCAGCCTTTGGGACAGGGAGCTGGACGAGCAGTACTTC	CASSLWDRELDEQYF
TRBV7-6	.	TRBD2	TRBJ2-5	TGTGCTAGCAGCTTAACTAGCGGGTGGGAGACCCAGTACTTC	CASSLTSGWETQYF
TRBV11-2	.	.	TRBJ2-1	TGTGCCAGCAGCCGGACACGCTCGTACTCCTACAATGAGCAGTTCTTC	CASSRTRSYSYNEQFF
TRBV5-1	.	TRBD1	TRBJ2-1	TGCGCCAGCAGCTTGGCGGGGACAGGCTCCTACAATGAGCAGTTCTTC	CASSLAGTGSYNEQFF
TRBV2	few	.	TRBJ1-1	TGTGCCAGCAGGGCCGTCAGGGCAGGTGAAGCTTTCTTT	CASRAVRAGEAFF
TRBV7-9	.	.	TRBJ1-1	TGTGCCAGCAGCCCCGGGACCGCTGAAGCTTTCTTT	CASSPGTAEAFF
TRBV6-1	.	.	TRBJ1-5	TGTGCCAGCAGTGAGGTGAATAGCAATCAGCCCCAGCATTTT	CASSEVNSNQPQHF
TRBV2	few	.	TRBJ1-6	TGTGCCAGCAGTGAACGGCCCCAACTGCAATCACCCCTCCACTTT	CASSERPQLQSPLHF
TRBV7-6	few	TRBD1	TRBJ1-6	TGTGCCAGCAGCTTCGGACAGGGTAGGAATTCACCCCTCCACTTT	CASSFGQGRNSPLHF
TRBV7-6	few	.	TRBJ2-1	TGTGCTAGCAGCTTATATGCTGCCCTGAGCTCCTACAATGAGCAGTTCTTC	CASSLYAALSSYNEQFF
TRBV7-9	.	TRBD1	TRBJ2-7	TGTGCCATCATCCACGCCGGGACAGGGGAATACGAGCAGTACTTC	CAIIHAGTGEYEQYF
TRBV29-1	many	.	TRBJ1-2	TGCAGCGTTCTCCTAAACAGGGAGGGCTATGGCTACACCTTC	CSVLLNREGYGYTF
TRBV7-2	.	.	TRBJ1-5	TGTGCCAGCAGCTTAGACGGGATGAGCAATCAGCCCCAGCATTTT	CASSLDGMSNQPQHF
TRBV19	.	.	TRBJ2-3	TGTGCCAGTAGTATGGCCCCTCGAGGGAACACAGATACGCAGTATTTT	CASSMAPRGNTDTQYF